The 8 T cell receptor beta chains in this list originate from one sample, sequenced in a study of early T cells in non-severe SARS-CoV-2 infection. TCRdb independently ran MiXCR on the 5' RACE reads; one entry per CDR3 protein. The repertoire holds some 80,000 distinct CDR3 sequences, with about 12% as singletons. Sequenced material: whole blood, taken at baseline. All receptors come from an adult who was a healthcare worker with PCR-confirmed SARS-CoV-2 infection or an uninfected control (not recorded which). The donor label of this sample is uncertain.

V is TRBV12-3 or TRBV12-4 and J is TRBJ1-6; D ambiguous. This CDR3 is built from 15 residues. Trimming pared 2 bases from V and 5 bases from J, leaving 10 bases between. CDR3 nucleotide sequence: TGTGCCAGCAGTTTATTTGGCGGGAATAATTCACCCCTCCACTTT. Its translation: CASSLFGGNNSPLHF.

This clonotype was picked up a small number of times. CDR3 sequence (DNA): TGCGCCAGCAGCCCGGCGCCCTGGGAAAACTATGGCTACACCTTC. Protein: CASSPAPWENYGYTF. The chain combines TRBV5-1 with TRBJ1-2, with D unclear. Trimming pared 4 bases from V and 2 bases from J, leaving 15 bases between. CDR1 and CDR2 from the germline V gene are SGHRS and YFSETQ. The CDR3 spans 15 residues.

V is TRBV30 and J is TRBJ1-6; 8 bases align to TRBD1. The V gene end was trimmed by 2 bases and the J gene end by 10 bases; junction bases not matched to a gene: 7. Germline CDR1 and CDR2: GTSNPN and SVGIG (reference sequence). This CDR3 has 14 residues. CDR3 amino acids: CAWSSTGGFSPLHF. The CDR3 DNA sequence: TGTGCCTGGAGTTCAACAGGGGGTTTCTCACCCCTCCACTTT.

This rearrangement joins TRBV5-6 to TRBJ2-7; TRBD2 matches at 10 bases. Germline V gene lookup returns CDR1 SGHDT and CDR2 YYEEEE. With 1 base clipped from V and 5 bases from J, the junction kept 6 bases outside the gene matches. The CDR3 sequence is 15 residues long. As DNA, the CDR3 is TGTGCCAGCAGCTTGAGGCTAGCGGGAGTAAACGAGCAGTACTTC. This codes for CASSLRLAGVNEQYF.

A few counts support this clonotype. This chain uses TRBV12-3 or TRBV12-4 with TRBJ2-2, with 9 bases identical to TRBD1. This CDR3 is built from 15 residues. Trimming removed 6 bases from V and 7 bases from J; junction bases left unmatched: 9. CDR3 nucleotide sequence: TGTGCCAGCAGGCCACAGGGGGCTGTGGTCGGGGAGCTGTTTTTT. It is translated as CASRPQGAVVGELFF.

In its sample, this clonotype was seen a few times. CDR3 nucleotide sequence: TGTGCCAGCAGTTTAACGAACGCCGGGGGCTACACCTTC. This gives the protein CASSLTNAGGYTF. The rearrangement links TRBV12-3 or TRBV12-4 to TRBJ1-2; D is undetermined. The V gene lost 2 bases and the J gene lost 8 bases, with 12 bases spanning the gap. The CDR3 extends over 13 amino acids.

This clonotype was recorded a few times. This chain uses TRBV2 with TRBJ2-1; 13 nucleotides line up with TRBD2. The V segment lost 4 bases and the J segment 6 bases; nucleotides outside the gene matches: 6. Germline V gene data show CDR1 as SNHLY and CDR2 as FYNNEI. The CDR3 consists of 16 residues. The CDR3: CASSAWTSGSFNEQFF. CDR3 coding DNA: TGTGCCAGCAGTGCCTGGACTAGCGGGAGTTTCAATGAGCAGTTCTTC.

The rearrangement joins TRBV20-1 to TRBJ2-5, with D unclear. Germline CDR1 and CDR2: DFQATT and SNEGSKA (reference sequence). The CDR3 runs to 11 residues. Trimming removed 0 bases at V and 5 bases at J, with 4 bases between. Here the CDR3 DNA reads TGCAGTGCTAGAGATCGGGAGACCCAGTACTTC. Protein sequence: CSARDRETQYF.